What follows describes a single T cell receptor (beta chain). Its target is unknown. This entry belongs to a study of shared clonotypes between healthy human individuals. The CDR3 runs to 15 residues. Germline V lookup: CDR1 ENHRY, CDR2 SYGVKD. V lost 6 bases and J 8 bases, leaving 22 bases between the germline ends. Whole-study results and caveats: Represented diversity (both genetic and exposure-history) was limited by the small number of donors.

Every subset had its genomic DNA shared out evenly among several immunoSEQ plates. Unsorted PBMC replicate PCRs drew on around 300 ng DNA, representing about 30,000 T cell genomes. Generated by immunoSEQ multiplex PCR, the TCRdb table keeps only in-frame clones and is missing some. This sample carries around 500,000 clones, around 79% of them seen once, and the ten largest clones take 13%. The sequence derives from a woman aged 40 to 55 in good health. Some clones in this sample may be carry-over from other donors' samples. Material: PBMCs. V gene TRBV10-3 combines with J gene TRBJ1-1; D unclear. The CDR3 bases are TGTGCCATCAGACCAACGCCGGGCGATGGTTCCGAAGCTTTCTTT. Protein product: CAIRPTPGDGSEAFF.